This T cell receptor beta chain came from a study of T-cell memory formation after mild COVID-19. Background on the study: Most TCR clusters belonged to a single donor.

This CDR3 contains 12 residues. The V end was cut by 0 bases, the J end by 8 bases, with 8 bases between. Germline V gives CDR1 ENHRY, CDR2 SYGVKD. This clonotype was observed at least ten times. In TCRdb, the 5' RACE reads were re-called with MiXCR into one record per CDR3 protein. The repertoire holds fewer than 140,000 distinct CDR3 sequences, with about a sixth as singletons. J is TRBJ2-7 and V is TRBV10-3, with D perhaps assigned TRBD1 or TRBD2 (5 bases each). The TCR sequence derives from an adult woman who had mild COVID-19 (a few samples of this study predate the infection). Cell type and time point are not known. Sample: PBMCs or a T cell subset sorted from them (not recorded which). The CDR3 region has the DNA TGTGCCATCAGTGAGTCGGGGGACCAGCAGTACTTC. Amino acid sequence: CAISESGDQQYF.